The T cell receptor (beta chain) under discussion was sequenced for a study of T cells in Graves' hyperthyroidism and ophthalmopathy. The CDR3 regions of TCR beta were amplified from RNA transcripts. RT-PCR in the first round (using the HTBI primer set) targeted the TCR CDR3. TCRdb called the multiplex PCR reads again in MiXCR, with one record for every CDR3 protein. The profile shows 450,000 to 700,000 distinct CDR3 sequences, about half of them singletons. A single count supports this clonotype. This could be a read error, since a much larger clone is one nucleotide away. What was sequenced was peripheral blood or thyroid tissue (not recorded which). The clonotype was recovered from an adult woman with Graves' disease, either hyperthyroidism or ophthalmopathy (not recorded which).

CDR3 sequence (DNA): TGTGCCAGCAGTTATATCAGACTATCAGACCCCCAGCATTTT. Amino acids: CASSYIRLSDPQHF. The gene calls are TRBV6-1 and TRBJ1-5; D ambiguous. The germline CDR1 and CDR2 sequences are MNHNS and SASEGT. The CDR3 runs to 14 residues. V lost 5 bases and J lost 10, with 18 bases in between.